This T cell receptor (beta chain) came from a study of shared clonotypes between healthy human individuals. Overall study: The donor pool was made up of two women and three men aged 18 to 49.

Study observations and caveats: Shared clonotypes across all four donors exceeded non-shared ones in generation probability. Sharing across four donors was highest in naive CD4 (roughly 5%) and lowest in memory CD8 (0.4%).

In the original processing: Owing to the provision of junction-only sequences devoid of quality scores by immunoSEQ, filtering differed. Only in-frame clones appear in the TCRdb table, and some are missing; sequencing was by immunoSEQ multiplex PCR. V, J and clone size were drawn from that table, and D and trimming were deduced from the DNA. The sample consists of a few hundred thousand clones, around 87% of them appearing once. The CDR3 extends over 19 amino acids. The trim removed 7 bases at V and 1 base at J, leaving 20 bases unmatched. Germline assignment: CDR1 SQVTM and CDR2 ANQGSEA. A word on this clone: No antigen is known for it.

The receptor comes from a man younger than 35 in good health. Sequenced input: memory CD8+ T cells sorted from blood. Subset meaning: CD45RO+ cells pooled with CCR7-negative TemRA cells. This sequence joins TRBV29-1 and TRBJ2-2; TRBD2 matches 8 bases. CDR3 sequence reads: CSAKGIAGIANLNTGELFF. CDR3 nucleotides: TGCAGCGCAAAAGGGATAGCGGGGATAGCCAACTTGAACACCGGGGAGCTGTTTTTT.